Each of the 2 T cell receptor beta chains below was sequenced from the same sample in a study of shared clonotypes between healthy human individuals. Here immunoSEQ multiplex PCR was the method, and the copy in TCRdb shows in-frame clones only, minus some. In the table there are 550,000 to 750,000 clones, nearly 97% of which are singletons. CD45RO-negative, CCR7-selected cells formed the naive CD8 fraction, which excluded terminally differentiated effector memory CD45RA+ cells. The sequenced sample consisted of naive CD8+ T cells sorted from blood. The source of these receptors is a woman aged 30 to 39 in good health.

A remark on this clone: Different DNA sequences within this sample yield the same CDR3. The V and J genes are TRBV27 and TRBJ2-7, with TRBD2 identical over 14 bases. The trim removed 4 bases at V and 3 bases at J, leaving 2 bases unmatched. Germline CDR1 and CDR2: MNHEY and SMNVEV (reference sequence). The CDR3 has 15 amino acids. The CDR3 reads CASSSGTSGSYEQYF. The CDR3 DNA is TGTGCCAGCAGTTCCGGGACTAGCGGGAGCTACGAGCAGTACTTC.

This chain links TRBV29-1 with TRBJ2-1, with 8 bases matching TRBD1. Per germline, CDR1 SQVTM and CDR2 ANQGSEA. The CDR3 totals 14 residues. V was clipped by 6 bases and J by 7 bases; unmatched bases: 11. CDR3 protein: CSVAGGPLGNEQFF. The DNA of the CDR3 is TGCAGCGTAGCAGGGGGCCCCCTAGGGAATGAGCAGTTCTTC.